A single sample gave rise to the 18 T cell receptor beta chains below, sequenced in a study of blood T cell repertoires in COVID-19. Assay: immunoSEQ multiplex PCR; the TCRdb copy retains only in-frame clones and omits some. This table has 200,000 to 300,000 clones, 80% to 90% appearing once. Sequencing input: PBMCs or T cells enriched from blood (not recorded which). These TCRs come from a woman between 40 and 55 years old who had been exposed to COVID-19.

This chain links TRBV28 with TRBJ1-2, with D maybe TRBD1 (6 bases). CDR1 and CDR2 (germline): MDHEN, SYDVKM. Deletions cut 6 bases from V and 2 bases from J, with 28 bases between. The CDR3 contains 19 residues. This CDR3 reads CASSPGLNSRDTRNYGYTF. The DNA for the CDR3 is TGTGCCAGCAGCCCTGGGCTTAATTCCCGGGACACAAGAAACTATGGCTACACCTTC.

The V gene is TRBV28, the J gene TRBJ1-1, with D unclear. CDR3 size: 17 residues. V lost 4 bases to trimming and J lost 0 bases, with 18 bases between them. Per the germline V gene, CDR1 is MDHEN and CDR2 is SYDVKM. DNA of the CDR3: TGTGCCAGCAGTTCAAATTCGATGACGGGTATGAACACTGAAGCTTTCTTT. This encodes CASSSNSMTGMNTEAFF.

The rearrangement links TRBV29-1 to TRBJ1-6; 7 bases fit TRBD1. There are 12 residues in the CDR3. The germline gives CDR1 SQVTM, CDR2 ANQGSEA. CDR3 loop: CGTVFGNSPLHF. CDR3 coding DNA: TGCGGGACAGTCTTTGGGAATTCACCCCTCCACTTT.

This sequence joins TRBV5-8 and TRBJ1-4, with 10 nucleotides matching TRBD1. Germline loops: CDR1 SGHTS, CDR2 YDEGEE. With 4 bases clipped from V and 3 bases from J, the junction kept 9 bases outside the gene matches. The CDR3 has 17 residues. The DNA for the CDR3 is TGTGCCAGCAGCGCCGGGACAGGGGATCTGGCTAATGAAAAACTGTTTTTT. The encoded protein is CASSAGTGDLANEKLFF.

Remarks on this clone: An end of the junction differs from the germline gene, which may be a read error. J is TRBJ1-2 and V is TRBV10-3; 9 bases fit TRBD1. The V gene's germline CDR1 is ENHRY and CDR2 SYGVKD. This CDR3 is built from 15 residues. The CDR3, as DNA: TGTGCCATCAGTGGCGGTGACAGGGGGAACTCTGGCTACACCTTC. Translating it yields CAISGGDRGNSGYTF.

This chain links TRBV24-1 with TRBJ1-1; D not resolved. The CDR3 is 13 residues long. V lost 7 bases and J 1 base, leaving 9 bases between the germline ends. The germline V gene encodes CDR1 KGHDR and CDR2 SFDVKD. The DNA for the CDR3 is TGTGCCACCAGGAACACACAGAACACTGAAGCTTTCTTT. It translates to CATRNTQNTEAFF.

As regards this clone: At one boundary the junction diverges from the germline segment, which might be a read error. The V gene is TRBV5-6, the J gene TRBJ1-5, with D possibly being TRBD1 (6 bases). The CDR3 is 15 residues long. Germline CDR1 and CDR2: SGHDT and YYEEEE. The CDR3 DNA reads TGTGCCAGCAGATTGGGACACCGGATGGATCAGCCCCAGCATTTT. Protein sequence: CASRLGHRMDQPQHF.

The CDR3 DNA follows: TGTGCCAGTACCGCGGGGGTCCCCACAGATACGCAGTATTTT. This codes for CASTAGVPTDTQYF. V usage is TRBV19 and J usage is TRBJ2-3; TRBD2 matches at 7 bases. Germline CDR1 reads LNHDA; CDR2 reads SQIVND (reference sequence). This CDR3 spans 14 amino acids. Losses at the gene ends were 7 bases for V and 2 bases for J; bases not matched to a gene: 6.

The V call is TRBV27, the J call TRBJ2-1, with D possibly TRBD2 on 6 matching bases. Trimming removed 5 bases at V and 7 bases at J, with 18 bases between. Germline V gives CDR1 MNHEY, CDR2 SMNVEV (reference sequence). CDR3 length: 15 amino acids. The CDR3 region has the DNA TGTGCCAGCAGTGGGGGGACTGTGCCTTTAAATGAGCAGTTCTTC. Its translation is CASSGGTVPLNEQFF.

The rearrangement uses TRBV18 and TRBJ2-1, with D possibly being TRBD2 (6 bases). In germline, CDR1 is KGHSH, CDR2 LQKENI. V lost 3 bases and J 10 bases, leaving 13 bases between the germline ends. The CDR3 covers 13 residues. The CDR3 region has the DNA TGTGCCAGCTCACCTCCAACTAGCCGGGAGCAGTTCTTC. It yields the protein CASSPPTSREQFF.

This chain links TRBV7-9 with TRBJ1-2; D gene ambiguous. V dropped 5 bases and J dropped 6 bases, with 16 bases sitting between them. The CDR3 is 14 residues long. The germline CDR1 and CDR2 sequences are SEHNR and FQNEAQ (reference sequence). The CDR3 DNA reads TGTGCCAGCAGCCCCGAGGGTTTGGGGAATGGCTACACCTTC. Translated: CASSPEGLGNGYTF. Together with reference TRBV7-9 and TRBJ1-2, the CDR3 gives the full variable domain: DTGVSQNPRHKITKRGQNVTFRCDPISEHNRLYWYRQTLGQGPEFLTYFQNEAQLEKSRLLSDRFSAERPKGSFSTLEIQRTEQGDSAMYLCASSPEGLGNGYTFGSGTRLTVV.

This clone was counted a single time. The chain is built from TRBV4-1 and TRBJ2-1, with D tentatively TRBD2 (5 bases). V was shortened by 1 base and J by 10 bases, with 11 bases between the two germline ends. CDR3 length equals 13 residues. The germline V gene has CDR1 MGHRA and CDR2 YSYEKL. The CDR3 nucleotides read TGCGCCAGCAGCCAAGGCGTAGCGCGGGAGCAGTTCTTC. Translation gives CASSQGVAREQFF.

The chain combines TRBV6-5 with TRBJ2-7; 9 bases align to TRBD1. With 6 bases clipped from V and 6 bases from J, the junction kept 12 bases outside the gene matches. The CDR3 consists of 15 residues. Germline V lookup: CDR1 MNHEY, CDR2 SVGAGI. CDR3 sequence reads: CASSRNRDRVGEQYF. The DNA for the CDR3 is TGTGCCAGCAGCCGAAACCGGGACAGGGTTGGCGAGCAGTACTTC.

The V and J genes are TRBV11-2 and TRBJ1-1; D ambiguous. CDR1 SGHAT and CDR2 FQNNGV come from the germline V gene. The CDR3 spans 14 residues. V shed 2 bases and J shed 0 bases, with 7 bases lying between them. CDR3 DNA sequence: TGTGCCAGCAGCTTACCCCGGTTGAACACTGAAGCTTTCTTT. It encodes CASSLPRLNTEAFF.

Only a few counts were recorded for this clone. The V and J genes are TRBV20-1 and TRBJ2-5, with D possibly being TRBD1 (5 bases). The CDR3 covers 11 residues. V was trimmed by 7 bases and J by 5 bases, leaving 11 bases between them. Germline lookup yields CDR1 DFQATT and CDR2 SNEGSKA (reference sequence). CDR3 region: CSGTQGETQYF. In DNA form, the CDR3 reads TGCAGTGGGACCCAGGGCGAGACCCAGTACTTC.

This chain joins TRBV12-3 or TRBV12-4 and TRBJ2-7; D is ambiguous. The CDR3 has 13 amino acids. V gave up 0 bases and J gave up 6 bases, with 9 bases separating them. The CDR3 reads CASSLARQGEQYF. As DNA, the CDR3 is TGTGCCAGCAGTTTAGCGAGACAAGGCGAGCAGTACTTC.

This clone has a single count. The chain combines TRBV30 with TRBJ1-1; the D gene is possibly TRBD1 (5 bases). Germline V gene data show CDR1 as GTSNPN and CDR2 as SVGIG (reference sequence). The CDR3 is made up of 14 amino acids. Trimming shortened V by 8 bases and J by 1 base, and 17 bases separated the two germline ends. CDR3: CARKRLGGNTEAFF. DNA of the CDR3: TGTGCCCGAAAGAGGTTGGGGGGGAACACTGAAGCTTTCTTT.

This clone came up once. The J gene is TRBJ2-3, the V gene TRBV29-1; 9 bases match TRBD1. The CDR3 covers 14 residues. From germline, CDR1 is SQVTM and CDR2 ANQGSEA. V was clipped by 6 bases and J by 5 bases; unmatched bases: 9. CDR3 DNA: TGCAGCGTATCGACAGGGGGTCTGGGAGATACGCAGTATTTT. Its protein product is CSVSTGGLGDTQYF.